This T cell receptor beta chain was identified in a study of blood T cell repertoires in COVID-19. The method was immunoSEQ multiplex PCR; TCRdb's version includes in-frame clones alone and lacks a portion of them. The profile covers roughly 120,000 clones, with roughly 92% appearing a single time and around 2.1% taken by the ten largest. Trimming cost V 2 bases and J 9 bases; bases outside gene matches: 9. CDR1 and CDR2 from the germline V gene are MRHNA and SNTAGT. The CDR3 is 15 amino acids. The V and J genes are TRBV6-4 and TRBJ2-1; TRBD2 agrees at 8 bases. This sequence originates from a man in his fifties or sixties with COVID-19, enrolled during active disease. Sequenced material: peripheral blood. The CDR3 DNA sequence: TGTGCCAGCAGTGACACCCTAGCGGGCTGGGGTGAGCAGTTCTTC. It yields the protein CASSDTLAGWGEQFF.